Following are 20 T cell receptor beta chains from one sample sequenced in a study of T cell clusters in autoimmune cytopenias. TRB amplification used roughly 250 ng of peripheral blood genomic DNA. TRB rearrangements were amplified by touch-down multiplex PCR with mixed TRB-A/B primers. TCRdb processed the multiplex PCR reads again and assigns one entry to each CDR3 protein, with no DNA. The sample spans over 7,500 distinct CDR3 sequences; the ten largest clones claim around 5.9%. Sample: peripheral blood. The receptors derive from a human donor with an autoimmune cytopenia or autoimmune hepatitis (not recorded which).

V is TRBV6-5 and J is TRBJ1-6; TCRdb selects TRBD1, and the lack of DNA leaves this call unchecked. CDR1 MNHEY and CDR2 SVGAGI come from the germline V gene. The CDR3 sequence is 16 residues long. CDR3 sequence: CASSYEAGGRNSPLHF.

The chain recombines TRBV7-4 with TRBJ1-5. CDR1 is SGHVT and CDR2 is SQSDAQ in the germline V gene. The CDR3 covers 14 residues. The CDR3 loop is CASSSAVIYQLQHF.

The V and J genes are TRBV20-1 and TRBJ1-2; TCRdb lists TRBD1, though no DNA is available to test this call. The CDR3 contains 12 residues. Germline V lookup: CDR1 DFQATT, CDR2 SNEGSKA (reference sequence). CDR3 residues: CSASRTAYGYTF.

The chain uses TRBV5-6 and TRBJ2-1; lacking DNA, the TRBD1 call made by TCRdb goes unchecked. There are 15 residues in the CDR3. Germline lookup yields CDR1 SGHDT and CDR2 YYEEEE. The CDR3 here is CASSPRDSSNNEQFF.

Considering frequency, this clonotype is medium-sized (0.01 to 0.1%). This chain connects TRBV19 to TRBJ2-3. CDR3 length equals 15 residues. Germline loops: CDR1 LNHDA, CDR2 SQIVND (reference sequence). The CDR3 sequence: CASSMTRDRADTQYF.

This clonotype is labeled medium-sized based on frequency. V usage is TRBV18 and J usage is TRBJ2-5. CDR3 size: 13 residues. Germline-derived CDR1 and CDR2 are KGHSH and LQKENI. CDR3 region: CASSAGVQETQYF.

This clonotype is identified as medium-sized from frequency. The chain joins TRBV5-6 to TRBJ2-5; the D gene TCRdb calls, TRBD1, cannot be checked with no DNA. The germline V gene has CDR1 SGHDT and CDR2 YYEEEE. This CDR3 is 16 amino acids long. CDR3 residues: CASSSMDRGNQETQYF.

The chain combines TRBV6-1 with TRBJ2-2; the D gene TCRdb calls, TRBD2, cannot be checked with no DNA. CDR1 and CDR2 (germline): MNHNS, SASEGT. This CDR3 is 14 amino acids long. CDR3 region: CASDSGTSAGELFF.

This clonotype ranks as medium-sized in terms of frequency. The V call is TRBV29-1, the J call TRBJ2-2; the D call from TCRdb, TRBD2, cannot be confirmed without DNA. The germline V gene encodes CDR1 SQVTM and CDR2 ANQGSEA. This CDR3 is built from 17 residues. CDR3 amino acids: CSVAGLAGGSGVGELFF.

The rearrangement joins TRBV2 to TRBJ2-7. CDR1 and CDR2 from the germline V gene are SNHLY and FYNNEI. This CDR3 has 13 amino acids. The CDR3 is CASSGLIQYEQYF.

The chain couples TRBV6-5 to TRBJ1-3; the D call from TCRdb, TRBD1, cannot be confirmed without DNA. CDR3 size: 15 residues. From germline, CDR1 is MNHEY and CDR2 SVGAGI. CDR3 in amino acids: CASSPDRYSENTIYF.

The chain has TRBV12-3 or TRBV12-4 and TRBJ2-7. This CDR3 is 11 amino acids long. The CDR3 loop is CASGALGEQYF.

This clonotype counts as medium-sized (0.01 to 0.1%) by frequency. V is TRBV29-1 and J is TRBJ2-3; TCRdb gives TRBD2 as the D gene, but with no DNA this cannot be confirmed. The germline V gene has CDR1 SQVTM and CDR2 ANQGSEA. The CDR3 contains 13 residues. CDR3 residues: CSVESGSTDTQYF.

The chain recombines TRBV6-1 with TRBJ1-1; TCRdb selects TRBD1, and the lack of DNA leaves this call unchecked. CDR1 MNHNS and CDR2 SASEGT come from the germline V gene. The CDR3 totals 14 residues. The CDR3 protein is CASREIQGTTEAFF.

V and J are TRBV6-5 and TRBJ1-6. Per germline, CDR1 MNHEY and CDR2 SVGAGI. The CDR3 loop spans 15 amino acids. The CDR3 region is CASSPKGSANSPLHF.

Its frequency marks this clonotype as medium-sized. CDR3: CASSPDRAEQYF. The chain couples TRBV18 to TRBJ2-7; no DNA is available, so the TRBD1 call from TCRdb remains unchecked. Germline lookup yields CDR1 KGHSH and CDR2 LQKENI. CDR3 size: 12 residues.

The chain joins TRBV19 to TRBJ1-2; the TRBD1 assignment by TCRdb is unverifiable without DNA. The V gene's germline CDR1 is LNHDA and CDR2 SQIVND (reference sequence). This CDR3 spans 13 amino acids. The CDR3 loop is CASSRQPTYGYTF. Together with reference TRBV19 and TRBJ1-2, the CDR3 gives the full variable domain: DGGITQSPKYLFRKEGQNVTLSCEQNLNHDAMYWYRQDPGQGLRLIYYSQIVNDFQKGDIAEGYSVSREKKESFPLTVTSAQKNPTAFYLCASSRQPTYGYTFGSGTRLTVV.

CDR3: CATSSKGGFGNQPQHF. The V and J genes are TRBV15 and TRBJ1-5. Germline V gene sequence: CDR1 LNHNV, CDR2 YYDKDF (reference sequence). The CDR3 consists of 16 residues.

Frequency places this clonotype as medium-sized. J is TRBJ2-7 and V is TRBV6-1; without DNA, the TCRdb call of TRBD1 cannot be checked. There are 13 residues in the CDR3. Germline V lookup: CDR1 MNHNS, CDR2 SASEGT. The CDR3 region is CASLRDRGDEQYF.

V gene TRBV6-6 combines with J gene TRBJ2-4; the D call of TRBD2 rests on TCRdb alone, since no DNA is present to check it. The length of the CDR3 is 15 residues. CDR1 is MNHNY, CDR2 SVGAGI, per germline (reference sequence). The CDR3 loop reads CAIGGAGGNKNIQYF.